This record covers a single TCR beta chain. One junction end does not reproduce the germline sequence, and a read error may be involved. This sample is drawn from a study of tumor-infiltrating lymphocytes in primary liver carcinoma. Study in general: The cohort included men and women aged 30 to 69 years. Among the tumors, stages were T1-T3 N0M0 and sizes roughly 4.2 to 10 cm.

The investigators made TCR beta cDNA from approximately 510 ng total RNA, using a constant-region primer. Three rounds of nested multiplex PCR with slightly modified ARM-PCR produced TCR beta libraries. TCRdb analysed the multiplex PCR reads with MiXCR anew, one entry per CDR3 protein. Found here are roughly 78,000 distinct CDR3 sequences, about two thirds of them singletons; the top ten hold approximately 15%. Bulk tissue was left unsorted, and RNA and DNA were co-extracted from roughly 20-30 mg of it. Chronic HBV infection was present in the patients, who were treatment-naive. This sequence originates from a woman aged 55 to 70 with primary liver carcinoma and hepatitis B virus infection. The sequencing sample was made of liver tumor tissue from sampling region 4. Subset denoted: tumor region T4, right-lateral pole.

CDR3 region: CASKVNSGHYNGQFF. The CDR3 DNA reads TGTGCCAGCAAGGTGAATAGCGGGCACTACAATGGGCAGTTCTTC. V is TRBV12-3 or TRBV12-4 and J is TRBJ2-1; 7 nucleotides align to TRBD2. This CDR3 is built from 15 residues.